One T cell receptor beta chain is described in this entry. Its matching antigen is unknown. This sample is part of a study of immune heterogeneity within non-small cell lung tumors. The CDR3 consists of 12 residues. V was clipped by 6 bases and J by 6 bases, with 12 bases between them. Germline V gene lookup returns CDR1 MNHEY and CDR2 SMNVEV (reference sequence). Study results and limitations: Significant yet moderate, the positive correlation between local T-cell clonality and local tumor mutational burden reached an R of about 0.33.

Amplifying TCR beta CDR3 involved multiplex PCR carried out with 32 V and 13 J primers. TCRdb re-derived calls from the multiplex PCR reads in MiXCR, one entry per CDR3 protein. The sample lists under 4,000 distinct CDR3 sequences, roughly 45% occurring once. Bulk tumor genomic DNA, around 600 ng per sample, was the template. Surgery yielded several widely spaced biopsies per primary tumor. It was patients with untreated, newly diagnosed non-small cell lung cancer who underwent curative surgery. This receptor was taken from a man in his 60s with non-small cell lung cancer. This rearrangement joins TRBV27 to TRBJ2-7; D is perhaps TRBD1 (6 bases). Input material: lung tumor tissue. For the CDR3, the DNA is TGTGCCAGCAGCAAAATCAGGGGCGAGCAGTACTTC. Translating gives CASSKIRGEQYF.